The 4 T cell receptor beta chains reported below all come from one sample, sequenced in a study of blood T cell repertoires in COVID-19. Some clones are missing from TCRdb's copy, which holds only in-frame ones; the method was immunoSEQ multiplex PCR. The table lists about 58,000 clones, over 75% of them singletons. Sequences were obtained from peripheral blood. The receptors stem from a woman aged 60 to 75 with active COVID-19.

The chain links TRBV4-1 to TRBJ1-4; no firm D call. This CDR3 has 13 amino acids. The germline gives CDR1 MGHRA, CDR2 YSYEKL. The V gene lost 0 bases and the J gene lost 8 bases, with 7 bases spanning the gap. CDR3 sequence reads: CASSQESQEKLFF. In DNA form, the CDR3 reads TGCGCCAGCAGCCAAGAATCCCAGGAAAAACTGTTTTTT.

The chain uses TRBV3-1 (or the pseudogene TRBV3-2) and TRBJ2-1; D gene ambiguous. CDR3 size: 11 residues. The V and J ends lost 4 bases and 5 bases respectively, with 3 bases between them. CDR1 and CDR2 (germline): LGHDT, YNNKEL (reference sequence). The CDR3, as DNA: TGTGCCAGCAGCCTCGACAATGAGCAGTTCTTC. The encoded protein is CASSLDNEQFF.

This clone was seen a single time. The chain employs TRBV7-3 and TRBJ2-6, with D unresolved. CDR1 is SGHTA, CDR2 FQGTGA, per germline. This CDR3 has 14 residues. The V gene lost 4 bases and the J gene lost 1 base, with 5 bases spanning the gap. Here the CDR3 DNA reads TGTGCCAGCAGCTCACTATCTGGGGCCAACGTCCTGACTTTC. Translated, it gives CASSSLSGANVLTF.

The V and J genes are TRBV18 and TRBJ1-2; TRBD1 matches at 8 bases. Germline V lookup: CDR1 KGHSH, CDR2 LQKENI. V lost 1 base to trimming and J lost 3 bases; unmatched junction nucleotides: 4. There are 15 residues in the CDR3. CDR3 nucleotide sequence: TGTGCCAGCTCACCACTGGACAGGGTGGACTATGGCTACACCTTC. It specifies CASSPLDRVDYGYTF.